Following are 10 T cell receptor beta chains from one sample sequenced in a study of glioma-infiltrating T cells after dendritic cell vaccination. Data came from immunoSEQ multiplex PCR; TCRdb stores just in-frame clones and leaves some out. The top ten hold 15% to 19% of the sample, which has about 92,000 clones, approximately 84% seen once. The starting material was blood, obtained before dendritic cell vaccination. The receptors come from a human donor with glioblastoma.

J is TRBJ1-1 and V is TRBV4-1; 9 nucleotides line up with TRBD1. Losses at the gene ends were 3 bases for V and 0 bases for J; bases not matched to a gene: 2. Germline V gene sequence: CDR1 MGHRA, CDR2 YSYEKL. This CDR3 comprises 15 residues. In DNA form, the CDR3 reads TGCGCCAGCAGCCAGAGACAGGGGGTGAACACTGAAGCTTTCTTT. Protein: CASSQRQGVNTEAFF.

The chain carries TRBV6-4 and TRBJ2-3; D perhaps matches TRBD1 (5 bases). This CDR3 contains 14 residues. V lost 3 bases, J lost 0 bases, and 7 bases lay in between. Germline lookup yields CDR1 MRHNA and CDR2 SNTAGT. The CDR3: CASSEGASTDTQYF. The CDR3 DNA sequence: TGTGCCAGCAGTGAAGGGGCGAGCACAGATACGCAGTATTTT.

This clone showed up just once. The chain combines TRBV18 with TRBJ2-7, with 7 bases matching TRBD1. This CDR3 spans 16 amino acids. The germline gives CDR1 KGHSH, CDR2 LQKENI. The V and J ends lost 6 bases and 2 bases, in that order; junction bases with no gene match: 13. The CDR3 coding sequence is TGTGCCAGCTCGTACAGGGGTAATGGCTTCCCCTACGAGCAGTACTTC. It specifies CASSYRGNGFPYEQYF.

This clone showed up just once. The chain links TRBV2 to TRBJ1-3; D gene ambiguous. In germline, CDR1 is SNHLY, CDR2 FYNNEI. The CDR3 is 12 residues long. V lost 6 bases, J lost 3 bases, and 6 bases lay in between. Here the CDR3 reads CASREHGNTIYF. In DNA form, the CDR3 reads TGTGCCAGCAGGGAGCATGGAAACACCATATATTTT.

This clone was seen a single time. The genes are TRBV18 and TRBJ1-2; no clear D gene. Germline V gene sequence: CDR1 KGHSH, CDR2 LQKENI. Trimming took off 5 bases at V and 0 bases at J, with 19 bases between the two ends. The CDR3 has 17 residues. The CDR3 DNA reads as TGTGCCAGCTCATTAACGTCGCGCCTGCAGGCTAACTATGGCTACACCTTC. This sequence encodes CASSLTSRLQANYGYTF.

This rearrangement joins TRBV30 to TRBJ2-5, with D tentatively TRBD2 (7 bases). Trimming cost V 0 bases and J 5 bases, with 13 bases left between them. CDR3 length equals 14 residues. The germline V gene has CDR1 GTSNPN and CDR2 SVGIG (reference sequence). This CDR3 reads CAWSVSGGLETQYF. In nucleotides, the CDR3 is TGTGCCTGGAGTGTTTCGGGGGGCTTGGAGACCCAGTACTTC.

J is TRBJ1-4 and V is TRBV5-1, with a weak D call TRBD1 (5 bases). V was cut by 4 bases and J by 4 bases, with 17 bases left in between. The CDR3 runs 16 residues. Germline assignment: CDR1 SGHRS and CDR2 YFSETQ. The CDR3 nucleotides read TGCGCCAGCAGCCCCTCCAAAGGGGCCTTTAATGAAAAACTGTTTTTT. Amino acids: CASSPSKGAFNEKLFF.

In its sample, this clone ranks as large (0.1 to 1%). The CDR3 nucleotides read TGTGCCAGCAGCTTGGGCAGTTGGGAGCAGTACTTC. Translation: CASSLGSWEQYF. The chain is built from TRBV5-5 and TRBJ2-7; no clear D. The V gene's germline CDR1 is SGHKS and CDR2 YYEKEE (reference sequence). CDR3 length: 12 amino acids. V was cut by 0 bases and J by 7 bases, with 8 bases left in between.

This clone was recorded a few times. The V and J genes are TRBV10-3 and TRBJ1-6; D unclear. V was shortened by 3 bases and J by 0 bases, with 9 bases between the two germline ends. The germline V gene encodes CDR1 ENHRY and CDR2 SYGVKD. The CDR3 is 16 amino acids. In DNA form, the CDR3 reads TGTGCCATCAGTGAACAATTTTCCTCCTATAATTCACCCCTCCACTTT. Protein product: CAISEQFSSYNSPLHF.

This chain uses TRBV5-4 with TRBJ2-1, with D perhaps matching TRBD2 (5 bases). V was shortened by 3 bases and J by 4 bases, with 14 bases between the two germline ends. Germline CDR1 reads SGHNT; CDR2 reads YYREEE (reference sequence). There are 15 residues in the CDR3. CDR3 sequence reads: CASSSPISGYNEQFF. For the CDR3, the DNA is TGTGCCAGCAGCTCCCCCATCAGCGGTTACAATGAGCAGTTCTTC.